This T cell receptor (beta chain) is drawn from a study of blood T cell repertoires in COVID-19. This CDR3 is built from 15 residues. V shed 7 bases and J 3 bases; nucleotides not matched to a gene: 9. Germline V gene lookup returns CDR1 LNHDA and CDR2 SQIVND (reference sequence). Profiling relied on immunoSEQ multiplex PCR, and the TCRdb table lists in-frame clones only, not all of them. This sample has over 300,000 clones, with 80% to 90% found just once. Clinical histories supplied by participants themselves formed the basis of cohort assignment. The sequence derives from a young woman who had recovered from COVID-19. The sample comprised PBMCs or T cells enriched from blood (not recorded which). The gene calls are TRBV19 and TRBJ1-3; 7 nucleotides line up with TRBD1. CDR3 sequence (DNA): TGTGCCAGTACTTCAAGGGGGCAAGTTGGAAACACCATATATTTT. Its translation: CASTSRGQVGNTIYF.